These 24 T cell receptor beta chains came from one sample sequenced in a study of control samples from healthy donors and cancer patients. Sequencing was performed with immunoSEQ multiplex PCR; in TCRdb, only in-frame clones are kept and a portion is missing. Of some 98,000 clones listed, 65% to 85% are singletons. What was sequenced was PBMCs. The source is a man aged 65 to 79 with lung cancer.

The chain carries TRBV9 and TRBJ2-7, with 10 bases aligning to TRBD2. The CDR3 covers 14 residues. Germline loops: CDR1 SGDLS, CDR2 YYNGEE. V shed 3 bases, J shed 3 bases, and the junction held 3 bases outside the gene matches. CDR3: CASSASGGHYEQYF. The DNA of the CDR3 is TGTGCCAGCAGCGCTAGCGGGGGACACTACGAGCAGTACTTC.

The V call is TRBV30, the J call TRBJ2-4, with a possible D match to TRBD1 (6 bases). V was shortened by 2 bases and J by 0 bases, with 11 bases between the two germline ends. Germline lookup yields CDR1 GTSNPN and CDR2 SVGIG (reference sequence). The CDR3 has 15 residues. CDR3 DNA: TGTGCCTGGAGTCCGGGACAAATAGCCAAAAACATTCAGTACTTC. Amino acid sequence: CAWSPGQIAKNIQYF.

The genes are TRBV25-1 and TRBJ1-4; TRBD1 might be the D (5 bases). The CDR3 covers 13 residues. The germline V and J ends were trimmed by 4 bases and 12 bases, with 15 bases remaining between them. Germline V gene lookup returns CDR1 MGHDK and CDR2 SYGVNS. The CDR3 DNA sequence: TGTGCCAGCAGTGCGGGACCGCCGGGTGAACTGTTTTTT. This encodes CASSAGPPGELFF.

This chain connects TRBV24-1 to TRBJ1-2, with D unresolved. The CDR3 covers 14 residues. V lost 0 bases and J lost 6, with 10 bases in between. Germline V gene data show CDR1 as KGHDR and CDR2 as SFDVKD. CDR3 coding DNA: TGTGCCACCAGTGATTTGTATAGCGGAAATGGCTACACCTTC. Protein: CATSDLYSGNGYTF.

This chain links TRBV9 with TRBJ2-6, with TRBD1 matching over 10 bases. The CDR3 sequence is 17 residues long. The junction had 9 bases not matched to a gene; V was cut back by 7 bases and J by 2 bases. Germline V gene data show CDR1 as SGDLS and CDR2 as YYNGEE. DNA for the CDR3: TGTGCCAGCTCTCGATCCGGGACAGGGGCTGGGGCCAACGTCCTGACTTTC. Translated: CASSRSGTGAGANVLTF.

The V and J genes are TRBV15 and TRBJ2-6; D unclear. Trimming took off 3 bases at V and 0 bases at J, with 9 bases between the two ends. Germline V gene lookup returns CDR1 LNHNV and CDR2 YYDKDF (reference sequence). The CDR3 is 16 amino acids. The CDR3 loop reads CATSSPGASGANVLTF. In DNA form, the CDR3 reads TGTGCCACCAGCAGTCCCGGAGCCTCTGGGGCCAACGTCCTGACTTTC.

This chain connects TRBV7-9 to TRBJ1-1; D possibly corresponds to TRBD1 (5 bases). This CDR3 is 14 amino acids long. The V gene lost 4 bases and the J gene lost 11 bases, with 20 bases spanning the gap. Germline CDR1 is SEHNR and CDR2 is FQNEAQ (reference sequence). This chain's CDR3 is CASSSKWGPGQAFF. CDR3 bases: TGTGCCAGCAGCTCGAAATGGGGCCCAGGGCAGGCTTTCTTT.

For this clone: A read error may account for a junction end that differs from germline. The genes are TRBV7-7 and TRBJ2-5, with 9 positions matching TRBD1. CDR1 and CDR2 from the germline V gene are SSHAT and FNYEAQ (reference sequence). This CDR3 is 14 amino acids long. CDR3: CASSLQGAQETQYF. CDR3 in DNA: TGTGCTAGCAGCTTACAGGGGGCCCAAGAGACCCAGTACTTC. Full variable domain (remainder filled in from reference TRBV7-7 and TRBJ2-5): GAGVSQSPRYKVTKRGQDVTLRCDPISSHATLYWYQQALGQGPEFLTYFNYEAQPDKSGLPSDRFSAERPEGSISTLTIQRTEQRDSAMYRCASSLQGAQETQYFGPGTRLLVL.

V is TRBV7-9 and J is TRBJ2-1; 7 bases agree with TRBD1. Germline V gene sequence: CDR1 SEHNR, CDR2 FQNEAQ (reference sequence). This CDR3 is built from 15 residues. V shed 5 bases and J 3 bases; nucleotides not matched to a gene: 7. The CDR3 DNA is TGTGCCAGCAGCGTAGACAGGGCAAACTACAATGAGCAGTTCTTC. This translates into CASSVDRANYNEQFF.

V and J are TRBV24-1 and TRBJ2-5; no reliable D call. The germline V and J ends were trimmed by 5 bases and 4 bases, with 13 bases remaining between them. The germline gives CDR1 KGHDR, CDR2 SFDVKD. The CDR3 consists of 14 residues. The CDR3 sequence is CATSGAPFGETQYF. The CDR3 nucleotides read TGTGCCACCAGTGGCGCACCCTTCGGAGAGACCCAGTACTTC.

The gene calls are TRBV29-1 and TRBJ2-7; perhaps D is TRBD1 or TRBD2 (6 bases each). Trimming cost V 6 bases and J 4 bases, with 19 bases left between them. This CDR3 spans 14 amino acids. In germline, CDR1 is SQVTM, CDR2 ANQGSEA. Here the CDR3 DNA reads TGCAGCGTGGCAAGTCAGATAGGGGGGTACGAGCAGTACTTC. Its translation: CSVASQIGGYEQYF.

CDR3 region: CAWSVSVGTEAFF. For the CDR3, the DNA is TGTGCCTGGAGTGTTTCGGTGGGGACTGAAGCTTTCTTT. The V call is TRBV30, the J call TRBJ1-1; no firm D call. V lost 0 bases and J 5 bases, leaving 10 bases between the germline ends. The length of the CDR3 is 13 residues. In germline, CDR1 is GTSNPN, CDR2 SVGIG (reference sequence).

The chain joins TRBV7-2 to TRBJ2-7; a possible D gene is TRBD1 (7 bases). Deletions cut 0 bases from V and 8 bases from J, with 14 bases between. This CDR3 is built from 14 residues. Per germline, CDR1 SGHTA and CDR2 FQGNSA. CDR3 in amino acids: CASSLAPQGGKQYF. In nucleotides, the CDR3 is TGTGCCAGCAGCTTAGCGCCGCAGGGGGGTAAGCAGTACTTC.

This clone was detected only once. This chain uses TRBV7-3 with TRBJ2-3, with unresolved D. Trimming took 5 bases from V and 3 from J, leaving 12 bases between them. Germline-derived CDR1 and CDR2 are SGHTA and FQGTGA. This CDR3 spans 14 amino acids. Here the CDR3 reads CASSEQRSTDTQYF. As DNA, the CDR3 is TGTGCCAGCAGCGAACAAAGATCGACAGATACGCAGTATTTT.

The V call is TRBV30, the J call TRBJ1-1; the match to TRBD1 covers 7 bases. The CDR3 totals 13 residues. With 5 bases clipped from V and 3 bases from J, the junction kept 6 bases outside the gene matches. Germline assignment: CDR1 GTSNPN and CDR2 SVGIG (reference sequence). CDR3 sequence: CAWVQGTYTEAFF. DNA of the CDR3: TGTGCCTGGGTACAGGGGACCTACACTGAAGCTTTCTTT.

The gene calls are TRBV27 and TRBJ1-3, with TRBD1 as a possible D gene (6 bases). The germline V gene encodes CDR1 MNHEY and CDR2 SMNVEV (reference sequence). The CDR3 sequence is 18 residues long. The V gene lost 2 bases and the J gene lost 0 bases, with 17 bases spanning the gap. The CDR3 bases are TGTGCCAGCAGTTTAAAGGGGATACAGGGCAGCTCTGGAAACACCATATATTTT. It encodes CASSLKGIQGSSGNTIYF.

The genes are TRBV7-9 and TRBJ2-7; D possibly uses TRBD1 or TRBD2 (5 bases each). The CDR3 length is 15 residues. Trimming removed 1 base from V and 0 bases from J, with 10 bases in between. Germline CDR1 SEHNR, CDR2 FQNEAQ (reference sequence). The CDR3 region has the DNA TGTGCCAGCAGCTTAGTGGGGGTTGGCTCCTACGAGCAGTACTTC. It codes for CASSLVGVGSYEQYF. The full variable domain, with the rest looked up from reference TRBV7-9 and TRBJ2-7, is DTGVSQNPRHKITKRGQNVTFRCDPISEHNRLYWYRQTLGQGPEFLTYFQNEAQLEKSRLLSDRFSAERPKGSFSTLEIQRTEQGDSAMYLCASSLVGVGSYEQYFGPGTRLTVT.

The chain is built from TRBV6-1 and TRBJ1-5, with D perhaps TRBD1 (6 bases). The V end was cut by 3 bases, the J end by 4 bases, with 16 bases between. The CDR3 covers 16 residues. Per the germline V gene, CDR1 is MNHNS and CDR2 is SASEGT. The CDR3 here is CASSDINRVGNQPQHF. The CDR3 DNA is TGTGCCAGCAGTGACATCAACAGGGTAGGGAATCAGCCCCAGCATTTT.

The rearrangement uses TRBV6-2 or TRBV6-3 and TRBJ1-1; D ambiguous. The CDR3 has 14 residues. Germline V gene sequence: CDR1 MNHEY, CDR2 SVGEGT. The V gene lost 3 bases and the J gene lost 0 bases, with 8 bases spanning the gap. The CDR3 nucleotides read TGTGCCAGCAGTTATCGGCAGTTGAACACTGAAGCTTTCTTT. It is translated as CASSYRQLNTEAFF.

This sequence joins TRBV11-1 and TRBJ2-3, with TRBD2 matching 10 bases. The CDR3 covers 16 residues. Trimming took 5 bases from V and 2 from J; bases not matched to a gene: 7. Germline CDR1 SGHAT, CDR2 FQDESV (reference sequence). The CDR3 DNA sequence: TGTGCCAGCAGCCGCGCTAGCGGGGGTATCACAGATACGCAGTATTTT. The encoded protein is CASSRASGGITDTQYF.

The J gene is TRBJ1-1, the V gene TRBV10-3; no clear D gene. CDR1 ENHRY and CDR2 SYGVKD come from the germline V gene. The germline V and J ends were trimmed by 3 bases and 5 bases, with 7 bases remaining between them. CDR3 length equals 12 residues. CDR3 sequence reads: CAISERPTEAFF. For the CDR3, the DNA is TGTGCCATCAGTGAAAGGCCGACTGAAGCTTTCTTT.

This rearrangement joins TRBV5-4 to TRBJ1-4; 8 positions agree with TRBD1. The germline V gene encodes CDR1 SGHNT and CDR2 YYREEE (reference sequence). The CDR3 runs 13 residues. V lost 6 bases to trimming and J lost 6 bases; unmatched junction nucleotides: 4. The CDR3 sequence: CASTRQGYEKLFF. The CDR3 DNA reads TGTGCCAGCACCCGACAGGGGTATGAAAAACTGTTTTTT.

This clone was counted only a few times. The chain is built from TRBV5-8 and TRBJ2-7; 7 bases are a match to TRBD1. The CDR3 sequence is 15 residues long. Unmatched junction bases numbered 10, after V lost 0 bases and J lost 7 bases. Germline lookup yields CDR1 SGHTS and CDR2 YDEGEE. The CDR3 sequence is CASSLVQGIGGEQYF. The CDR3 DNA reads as TGTGCCAGCAGCTTGGTACAGGGGATTGGAGGTGAGCAGTACTTC.

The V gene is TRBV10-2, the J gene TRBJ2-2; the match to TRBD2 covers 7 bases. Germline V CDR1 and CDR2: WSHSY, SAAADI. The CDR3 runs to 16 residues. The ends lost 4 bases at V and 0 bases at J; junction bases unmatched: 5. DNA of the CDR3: TGCGCCAGCAGTGGCAGCGGGATAGCGAACACCGGGGAGCTGTTTTTT. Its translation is CASSGSGIANTGELFF.